This T cell receptor beta chain was captured in a study of T cells after somatic rescue of genetic block. This clone showed up just once. This CDR3 is 15 amino acids long. Germline CDR1 is SGHVS and CDR2 is FQNEAQ. Trimming took off 3 bases at V and 0 bases at J, with 9 bases between the two ends. Clones were read by immunoSEQ multiplex PCR, and TCRdb kept only the in-frame ones, dropping some. The sample lists about 70,000 clones, roughly 94% occurring once. This clonotype was obtained from a man between 40 and 49 years old. Sequenced material: peripheral blood mononuclear cells (PBMCs). V is TRBV7-8 and J is TRBJ2-1; D may be TRBD2 (6 bases). The CDR3 DNA follows: TGTGCCAGCAGCTTTTGGAGGGCCTCCTACAATGAGCAGTTCTTC. Protein: CASSFWRASYNEQFF.